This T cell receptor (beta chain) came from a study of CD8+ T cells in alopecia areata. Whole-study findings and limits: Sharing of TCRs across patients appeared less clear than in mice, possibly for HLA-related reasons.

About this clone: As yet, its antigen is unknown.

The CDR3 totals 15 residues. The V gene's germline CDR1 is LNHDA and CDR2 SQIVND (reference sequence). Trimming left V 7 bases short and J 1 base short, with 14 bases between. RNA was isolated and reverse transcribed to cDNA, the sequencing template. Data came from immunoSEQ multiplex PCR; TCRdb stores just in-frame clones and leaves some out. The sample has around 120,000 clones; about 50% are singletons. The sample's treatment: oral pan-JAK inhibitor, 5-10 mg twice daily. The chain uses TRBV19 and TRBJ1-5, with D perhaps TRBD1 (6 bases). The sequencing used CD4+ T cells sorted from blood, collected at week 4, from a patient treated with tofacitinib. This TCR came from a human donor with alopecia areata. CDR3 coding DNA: TGTGCCAGTACCACCATAACAGGGAGCAATCAGCCCCAGCATTTT. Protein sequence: CASTTITGSNQPQHF.